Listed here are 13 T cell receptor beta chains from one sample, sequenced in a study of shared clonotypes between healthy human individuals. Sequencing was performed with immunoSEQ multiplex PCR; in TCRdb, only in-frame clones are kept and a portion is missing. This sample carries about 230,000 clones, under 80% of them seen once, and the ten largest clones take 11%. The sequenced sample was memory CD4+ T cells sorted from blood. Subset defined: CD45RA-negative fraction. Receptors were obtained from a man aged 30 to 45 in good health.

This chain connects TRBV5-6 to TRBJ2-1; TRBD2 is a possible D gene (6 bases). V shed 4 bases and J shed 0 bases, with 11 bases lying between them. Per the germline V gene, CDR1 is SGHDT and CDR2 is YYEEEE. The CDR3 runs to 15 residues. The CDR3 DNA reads TGTGCCAGCAGCCTCTCAGCGGGCTCCTACAATGAGCAGTTCTTC. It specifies CASSLSAGSYNEQFF.

CDR3 sequence (DNA): TGTGCCAGCAGCACGGGACTAGCGGGAACCGGGGAGCTGTTTTTT. As protein: CASSTGLAGTGELFF. This chain links TRBV9 with TRBJ2-2; TRBD2 agrees at 13 bases. Germline lookup yields CDR1 SGDLS and CDR2 YYNGEE. CDR3 length equals 15 residues. J was trimmed by 5 bases and V by 4 bases; bases with no gene match: 2.

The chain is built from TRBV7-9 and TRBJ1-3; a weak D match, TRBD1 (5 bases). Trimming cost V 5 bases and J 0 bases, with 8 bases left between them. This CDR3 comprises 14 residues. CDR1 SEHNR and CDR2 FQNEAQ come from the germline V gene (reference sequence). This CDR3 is CASSKTDSGNTIYF. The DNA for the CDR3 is TGTGCCAGCAGCAAGACAGACTCTGGAAACACCATATATTTT.

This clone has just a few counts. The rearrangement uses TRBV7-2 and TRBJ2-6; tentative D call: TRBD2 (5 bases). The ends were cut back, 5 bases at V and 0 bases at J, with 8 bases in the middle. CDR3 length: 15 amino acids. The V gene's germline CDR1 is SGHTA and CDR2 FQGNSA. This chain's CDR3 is CASSRLISGANVLTF. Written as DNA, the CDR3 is TGTGCCAGCAGCAGACTAATCTCTGGGGCCAACGTCCTGACTTTC.

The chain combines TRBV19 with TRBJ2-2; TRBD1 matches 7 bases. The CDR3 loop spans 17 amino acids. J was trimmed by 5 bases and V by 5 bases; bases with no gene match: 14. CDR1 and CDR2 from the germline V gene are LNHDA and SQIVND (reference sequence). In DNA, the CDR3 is TGTGCCAGTAGTCCTAAGGCACAGGGGTTGGGAACCGGGGAGCTGTTTTTT. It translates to CASSPKAQGLGTGELFF.

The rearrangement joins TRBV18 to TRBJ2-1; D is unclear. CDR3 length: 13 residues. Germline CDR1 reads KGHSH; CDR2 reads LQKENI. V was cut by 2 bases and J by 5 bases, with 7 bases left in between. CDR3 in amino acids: CASSPSGDNEQFF. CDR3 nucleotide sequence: TGTGCCAGCTCACCATCCGGAGACAATGAGCAGTTCTTC.

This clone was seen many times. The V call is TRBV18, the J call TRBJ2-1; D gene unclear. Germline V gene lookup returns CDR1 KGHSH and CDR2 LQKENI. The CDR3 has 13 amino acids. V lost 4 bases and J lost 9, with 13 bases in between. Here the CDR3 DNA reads TGTGCCAGCTCACGCTCACAAGAAACTGAGCAGTTCTTC. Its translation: CASSRSQETEQFF.

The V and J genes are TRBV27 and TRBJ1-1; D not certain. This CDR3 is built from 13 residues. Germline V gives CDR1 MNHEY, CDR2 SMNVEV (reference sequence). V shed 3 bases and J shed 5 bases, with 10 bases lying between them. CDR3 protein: CASSFDTWTEAFF. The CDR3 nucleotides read TGTGCCAGCAGTTTCGACACGTGGACTGAAGCTTTCTTT.

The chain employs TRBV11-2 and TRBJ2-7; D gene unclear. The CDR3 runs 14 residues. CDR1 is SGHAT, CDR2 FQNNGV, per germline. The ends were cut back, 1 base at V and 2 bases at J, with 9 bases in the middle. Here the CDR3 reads CASSLGPETYEQYF. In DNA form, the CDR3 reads TGTGCCAGCAGCTTAGGGCCCGAAACCTACGAGCAGTACTTC.

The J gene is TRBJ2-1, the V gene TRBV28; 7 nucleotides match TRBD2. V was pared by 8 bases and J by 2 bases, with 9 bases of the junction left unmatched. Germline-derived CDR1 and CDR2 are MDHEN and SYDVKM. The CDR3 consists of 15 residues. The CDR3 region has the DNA TGTGCCAGCCTAAGCGGGGAGGGACCCTACAATGAGCAGTTCTTC. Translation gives CASLSGEGPYNEQFF.

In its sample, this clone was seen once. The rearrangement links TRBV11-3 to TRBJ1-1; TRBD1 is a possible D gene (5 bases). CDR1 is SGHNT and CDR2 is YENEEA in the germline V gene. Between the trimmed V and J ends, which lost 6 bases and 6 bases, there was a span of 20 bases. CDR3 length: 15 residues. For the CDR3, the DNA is TGTGCCAGCAGTAGGACCGGGGCAGTGGGTTCTGAAGCTTTCTTT. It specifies CASSRTGAVGSEAFF.

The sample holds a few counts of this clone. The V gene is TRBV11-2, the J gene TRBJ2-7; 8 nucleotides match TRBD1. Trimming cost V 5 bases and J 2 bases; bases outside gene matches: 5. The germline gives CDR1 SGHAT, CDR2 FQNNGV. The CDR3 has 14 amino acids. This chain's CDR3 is CASSPRQGPYEQYF. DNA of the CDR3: TGTGCCAGCAGCCCAAGACAGGGGCCCTACGAGCAGTACTTC.

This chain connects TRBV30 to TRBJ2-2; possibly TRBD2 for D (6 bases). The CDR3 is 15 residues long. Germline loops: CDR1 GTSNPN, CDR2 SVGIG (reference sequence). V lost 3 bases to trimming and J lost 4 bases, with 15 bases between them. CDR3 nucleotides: TGTGCCTGGAGAATGGGAGGAATACCCACCGGGGAGCTGTTTTTT. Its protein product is CAWRMGGIPTGELFF.